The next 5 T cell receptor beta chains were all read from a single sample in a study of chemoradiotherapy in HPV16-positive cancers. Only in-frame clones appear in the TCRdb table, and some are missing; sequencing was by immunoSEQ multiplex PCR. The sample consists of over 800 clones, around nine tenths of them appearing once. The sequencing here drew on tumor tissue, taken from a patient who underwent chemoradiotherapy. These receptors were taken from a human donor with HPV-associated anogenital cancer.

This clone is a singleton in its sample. CDR3 in DNA: TGTGCCAGCAGCTTATATAGGCTAGCGGGGGGTAAGGATACGCAGTATTTT. Protein sequence: CASSLYRLAGGKDTQYF. The chain combines TRBV7-8 with TRBJ2-3; 11 positions match TRBD2. Germline values: CDR1 SGHVS, CDR2 FQNEAQ. The junction had 10 bases not matched to a gene; V was cut back by 2 bases and J by 6 bases. CDR3 length equals 17 residues. Based on the CDR3 plus reference TRBV7-8 and TRBJ2-3, the full variable domain is GAGVSQSPRYKVAKRGQDVALRCDPISGHVSLFWYQQALGQGPEFLTYFQNEAQLDKSGLPSDRFFAERPEGSVSTLKIQRTQQEDSAVYLCASSLYRLAGGKDTQYFGPGTRLTVL.

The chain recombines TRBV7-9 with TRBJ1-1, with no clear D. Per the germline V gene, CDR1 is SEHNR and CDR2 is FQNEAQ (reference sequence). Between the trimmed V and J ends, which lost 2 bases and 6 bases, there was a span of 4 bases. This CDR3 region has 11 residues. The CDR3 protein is CASSLSSEAFF. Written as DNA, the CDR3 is TGTGCCAGCAGCTTATCGTCTGAAGCTTTCTTT.

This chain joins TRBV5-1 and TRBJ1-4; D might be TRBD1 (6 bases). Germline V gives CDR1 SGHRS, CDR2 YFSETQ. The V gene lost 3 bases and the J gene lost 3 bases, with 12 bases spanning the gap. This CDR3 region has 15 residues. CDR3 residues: CASSSAGASNEKLFF. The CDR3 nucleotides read TGCGCCAGCAGCTCGGCAGGGGCATCTAATGAAAAACTGTTTTTT.

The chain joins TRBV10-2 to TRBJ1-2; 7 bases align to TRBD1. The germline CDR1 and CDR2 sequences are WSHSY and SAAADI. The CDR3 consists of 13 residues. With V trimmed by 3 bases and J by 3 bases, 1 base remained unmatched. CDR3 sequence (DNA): TGCGCCAGCAGTGATGACAGGGACTATGGCTACACCTTC. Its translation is CASSDDRDYGYTF.

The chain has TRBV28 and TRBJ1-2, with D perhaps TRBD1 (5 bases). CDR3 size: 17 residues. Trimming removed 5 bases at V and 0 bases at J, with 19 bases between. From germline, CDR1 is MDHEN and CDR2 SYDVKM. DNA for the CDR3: TGTGCCAGCAGTCCCCTCGATCGGGCGGGGGCTAACTATGGCTACACCTTC. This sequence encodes CASSPLDRAGANYGYTF.